Sequencing of this TCR beta chain was carried out in a study of CD8 T cells in Susac syndrome (dated by TCRdb to about 2019). Describing the broader study: Whether CD8+ T cell activation and differentiation in Susac syndrome was antigen driven was tested using repertoire sequencing. The paper as a whole reports these results and caveats: The study acknowledged that relatively few individuals were included in the TCR sequencing and HLA analysis.

A note on this clonotype: There is no known antigen for this receptor. Base quality data are lacking; no much larger clone is found one base away.

Peripheral blood CD8+ and CD4+ T cells from healthy donors, Susac syndrome patients and multiple sclerosis patients were profiled using high-throughput TCR beta sequencing. Healthy donors were age- and sex-matched controls. Bulk CD8+ and CD4+ T cells were purified by magnetic negative isolation, while CD8+ TEMRA cells were enriched using FACS. Blood was drawn into EDTA tubes, processed within 24 hours, and PBMCs were isolated by density gradient centrifugation. PBMCs intended for TCR sequencing were frozen in liquid nitrogen and were later thawed in a 37 degrees C water bath. The sorted or isolated CD4+, CD8+ and CD8+ TEMRA cells had a purity of 90% or higher. RNA was extracted with the RNeasy kit and roughly 0.45 to 1 ug was reverse transcribed using random hexamers. The immunoSEQ multiplex PCR assay, covering 54 Vbeta and 13 Jbeta segments, was used to amplify TCR beta CDR3 regions. PCR amplification bias was corrected by using a synthetic template baseline for primer optimization and computational correction. Processing in the source paper ran as follows. Reads were annotated to V, D and J genes according to IMGT and were analyzed with immunoSEQ Analyzer, with only productive sequences retained. Clonality was calculated as one minus the Shannon entropy normalized by log2 of the number of productive unique sequences. For each patient and control, public and private clones were evaluated within the 100 most prevalent clones. Clones were defined as Susac-specific when absent from the healthy and MS cohorts, from fewer than 1,300 published viral clones and from other ImmuneACCESS disease sequences. TCRdb took the public reads, trimmed them with fastp at Q25, ran MiXCR for clone calling and kept in-frame beta chains. Records with the same CDR3 protein are collapsed into one entry carrying the most frequent genes and DNA. None of the V and J calls come from the authors' own analysis; TCRdb made them. Across this sample there are about 120,000 distinct CDR3 sequences, with roughly 91% seen only once. The ten largest clones represent roughly 0.14% of the sample.

V lost 0 bases and J lost 8 bases, and the count of bases not matched to a germline gene is 10. From the germline V gene (reference sequence), CDR1 is DFQATT and CDR2 is SNEGSKA. There are 15 amino acids in the CDR3, from cysteine to phenylalanine inclusive. Just CDR3 DNA is preserved here, 45 bases in frame from base 1. The rearrangement combines TRBV20-1 with TRBJ1-3; TRBD1 aligns with 7 central bases. The sequencing input was CD4+ T cells from PBMCs. The sequence was obtained from a human donor in good health. The CDR3 region has the sequence CSAREIGEGAYTIYF. The DNA sequence is given as TGCAGTGCTAGAGAGATCGGTGAGGGGGCGTACACCATATATTTT.